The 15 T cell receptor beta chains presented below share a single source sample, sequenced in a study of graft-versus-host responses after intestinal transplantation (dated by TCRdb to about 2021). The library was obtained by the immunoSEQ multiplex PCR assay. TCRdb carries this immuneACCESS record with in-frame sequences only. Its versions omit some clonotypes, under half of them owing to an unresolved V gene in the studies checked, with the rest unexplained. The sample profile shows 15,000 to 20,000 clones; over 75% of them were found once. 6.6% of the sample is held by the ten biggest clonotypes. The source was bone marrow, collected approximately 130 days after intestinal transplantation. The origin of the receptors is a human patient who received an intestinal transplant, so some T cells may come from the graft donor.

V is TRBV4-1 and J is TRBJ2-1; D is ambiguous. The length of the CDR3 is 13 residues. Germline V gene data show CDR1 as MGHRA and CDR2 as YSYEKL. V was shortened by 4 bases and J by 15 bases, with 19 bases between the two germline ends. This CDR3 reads CASSLRLGLDPFF. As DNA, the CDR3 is TGCGCCAGCAGCCTCCGACTCGGTTTAGATCCGTTCTTC.

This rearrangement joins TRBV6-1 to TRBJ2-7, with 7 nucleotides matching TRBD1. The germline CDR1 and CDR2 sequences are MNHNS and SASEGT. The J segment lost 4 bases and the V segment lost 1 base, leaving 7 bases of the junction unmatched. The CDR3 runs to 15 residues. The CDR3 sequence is CASSEVWDRSYEQYF. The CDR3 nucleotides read TGTGCCAGCAGTGAAGTGTGGGACAGATCTTACGAGCAGTACTTC.

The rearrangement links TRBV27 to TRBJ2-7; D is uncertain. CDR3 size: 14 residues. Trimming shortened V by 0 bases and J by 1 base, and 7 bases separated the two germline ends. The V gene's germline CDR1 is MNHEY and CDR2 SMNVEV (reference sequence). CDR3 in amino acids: CASSLSLVSYEQYF. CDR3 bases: TGTGCCAGCAGTTTATCACTTGTATCCTACGAGCAGTACTTC.

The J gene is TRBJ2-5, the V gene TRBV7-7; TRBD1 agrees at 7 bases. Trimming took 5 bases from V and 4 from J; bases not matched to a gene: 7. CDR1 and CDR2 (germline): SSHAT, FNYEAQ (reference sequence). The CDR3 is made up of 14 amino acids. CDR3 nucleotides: TGTGCCAGCAGCCCCGGGACAGTACTAGAGACCCAGTACTTC. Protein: CASSPGTVLETQYF.

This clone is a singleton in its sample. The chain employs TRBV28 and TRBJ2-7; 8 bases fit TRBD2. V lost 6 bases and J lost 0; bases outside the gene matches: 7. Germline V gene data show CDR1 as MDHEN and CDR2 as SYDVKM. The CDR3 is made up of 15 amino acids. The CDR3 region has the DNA TGTGCCAGCAGACAGATAGCGGGGAGCTCCTACGAGCAGTACTTC. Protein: CASRQIAGSSYEQYF. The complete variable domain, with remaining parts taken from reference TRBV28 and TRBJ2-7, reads DVKVTQSSRYLVKRTGEKVFLECVQDMDHENMFWYRQDPGLGLRLIYFSYDVKMKEKGDIPEGYSVSREKKERFSLILESASTNQTSMYLCASRQIAGSSYEQYFGPGTRLTVT.

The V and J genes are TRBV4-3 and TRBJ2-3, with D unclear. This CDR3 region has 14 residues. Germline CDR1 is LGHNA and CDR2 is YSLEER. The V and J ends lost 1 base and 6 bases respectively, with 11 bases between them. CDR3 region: CASSQGDTRDTQYF. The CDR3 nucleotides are TGCGCCAGCAGCCAAGGTGATACAAGGGATACGCAGTATTTT.

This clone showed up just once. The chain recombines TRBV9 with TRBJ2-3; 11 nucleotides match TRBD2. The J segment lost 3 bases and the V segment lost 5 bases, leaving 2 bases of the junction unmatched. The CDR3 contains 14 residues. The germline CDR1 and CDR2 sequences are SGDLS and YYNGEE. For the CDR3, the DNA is TGTGCCAGCAGTCGGACTAGCGGGACAGATACGCAGTATTTT. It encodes CASSRTSGTDTQYF.

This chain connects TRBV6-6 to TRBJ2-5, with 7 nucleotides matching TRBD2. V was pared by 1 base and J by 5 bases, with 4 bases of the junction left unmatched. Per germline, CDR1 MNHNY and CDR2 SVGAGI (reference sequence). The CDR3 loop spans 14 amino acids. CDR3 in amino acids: CASSYLGLPETQYF. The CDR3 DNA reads TGTGCCAGCAGTTACTTGGGACTACCGGAGACCCAGTACTTC.

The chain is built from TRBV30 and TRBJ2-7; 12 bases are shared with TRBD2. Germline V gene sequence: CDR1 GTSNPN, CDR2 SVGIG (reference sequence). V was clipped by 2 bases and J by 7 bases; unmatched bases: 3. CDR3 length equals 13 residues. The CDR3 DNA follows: TGTGCCTGGAGTCAAGGACTAGCGGGAGAGCAGTACTTC. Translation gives CAWSQGLAGEQYF. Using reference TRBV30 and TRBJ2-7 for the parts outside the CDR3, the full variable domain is SQTIHQWPATLVQPVGSPLSLECTVEGTSNPNLYWYRQAAGRGLQLLFYSVGIGQISSEVPQNLSASRPQDRQFILSSKKLLLSDSGFYLCAWSQGLAGEQYFGPGTRLTVT.

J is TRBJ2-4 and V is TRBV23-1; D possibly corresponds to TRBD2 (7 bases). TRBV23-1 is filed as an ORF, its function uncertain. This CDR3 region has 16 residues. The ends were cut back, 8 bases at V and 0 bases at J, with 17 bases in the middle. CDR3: CASPKGGGPAKNIQYF. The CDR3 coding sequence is TGCGCCAGCCCTAAGGGGGGGGGTCCAGCCAAAAACATTCAGTACTTC.

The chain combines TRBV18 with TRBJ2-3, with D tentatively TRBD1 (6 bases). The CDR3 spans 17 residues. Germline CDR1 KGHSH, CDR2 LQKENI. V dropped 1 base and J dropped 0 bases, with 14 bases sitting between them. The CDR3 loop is CASSPRKGQISTDTQYF. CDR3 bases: TGTGCCAGCTCACCACGAAAAGGACAGATTAGCACAGATACGCAGTATTTT.

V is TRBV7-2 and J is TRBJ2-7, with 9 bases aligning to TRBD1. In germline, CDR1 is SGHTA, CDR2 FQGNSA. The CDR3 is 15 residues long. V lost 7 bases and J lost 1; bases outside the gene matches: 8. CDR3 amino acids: CASTPSGTGSYEQYF. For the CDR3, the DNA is TGTGCCAGCACCCCGTCTGGGACAGGGTCCTACGAGCAGTACTTC.

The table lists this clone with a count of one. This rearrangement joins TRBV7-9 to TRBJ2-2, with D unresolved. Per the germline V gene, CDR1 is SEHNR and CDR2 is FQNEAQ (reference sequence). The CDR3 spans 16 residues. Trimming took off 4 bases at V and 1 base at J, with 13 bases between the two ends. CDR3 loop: CASSSYTDQNTGELFF. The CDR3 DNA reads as TGTGCCAGCAGCTCTTACACCGACCAGAACACCGGGGAGCTGTTTTTT.

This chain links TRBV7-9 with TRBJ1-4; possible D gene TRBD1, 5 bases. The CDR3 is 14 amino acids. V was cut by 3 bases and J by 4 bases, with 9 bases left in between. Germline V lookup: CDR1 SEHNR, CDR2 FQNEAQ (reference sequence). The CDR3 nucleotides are TGTGCCAGCAGCTTCTTTGGGGGTAATGAAAAACTGTTTTTT. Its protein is CASSFFGGNEKLFF.

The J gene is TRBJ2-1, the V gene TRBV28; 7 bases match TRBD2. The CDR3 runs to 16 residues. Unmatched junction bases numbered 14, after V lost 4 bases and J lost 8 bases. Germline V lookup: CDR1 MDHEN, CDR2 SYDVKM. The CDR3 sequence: CASSWVPGLTTYEQFF. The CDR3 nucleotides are TGTGCCAGCAGTTGGGTTCCGGGACTAACGACCTATGAGCAGTTCTTC.